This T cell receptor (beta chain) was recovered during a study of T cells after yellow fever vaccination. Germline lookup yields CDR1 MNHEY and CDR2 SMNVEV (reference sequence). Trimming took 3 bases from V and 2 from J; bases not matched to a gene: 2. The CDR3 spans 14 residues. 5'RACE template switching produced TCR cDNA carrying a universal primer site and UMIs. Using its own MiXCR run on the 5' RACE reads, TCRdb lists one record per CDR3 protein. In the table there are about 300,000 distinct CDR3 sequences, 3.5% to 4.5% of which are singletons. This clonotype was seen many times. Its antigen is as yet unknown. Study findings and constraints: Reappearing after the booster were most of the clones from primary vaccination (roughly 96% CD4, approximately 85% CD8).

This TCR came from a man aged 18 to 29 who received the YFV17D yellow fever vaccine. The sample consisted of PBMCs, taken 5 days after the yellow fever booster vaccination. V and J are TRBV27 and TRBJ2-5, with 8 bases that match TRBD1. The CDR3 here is CASSFNRGQETQYF. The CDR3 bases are TGTGCCAGCAGTTTTAACAGGGGGCAAGAGACCCAGTACTTC.